Presented here are 22 T cell receptor beta chains from one specimen sequenced in a study of control samples from healthy donors and cancer patients. Using immunoSEQ multiplex PCR, the repertoire was profiled, and TCRdb retains in-frame clones only, with some absent. The sample has 82,000 or so clones; approximately 94% are singletons. The material sequenced was blood. The source is a woman aged 18-29 years in good health.

The J gene is TRBJ2-5, the V gene TRBV27; D assignment may be TRBD1 or TRBD2 (7 bases each). The V and J ends lost 11 bases and 4 bases respectively, with 17 bases between them. CDR3 length: 13 residues. Germline CDR1 is MNHEY and CDR2 is SMNVEV (reference sequence). CDR3 loop: CAARGGGGETQYF. The CDR3 DNA follows: TGTGCCGCAAGGGGAGGGGGCGGAGAGACCCAGTACTTC.

The V gene is TRBV6-5, the J gene TRBJ2-7; D may be TRBD2 (5 bases). Germline-derived CDR1 and CDR2 are MNHEY and SVGAGI. With 0 bases removed from V and 5 bases from J, the gap between germline ends came to 11 bases. There are 14 residues in the CDR3. CDR3 region: CASSYSRADDEQYF. For the CDR3, the DNA is TGTGCCAGCAGTTACTCGCGGGCGGACGACGAGCAGTACTTC.

The rearrangement uses TRBV10-1 and TRBJ2-3, with 8 bases lining up with TRBD2. The V gene end was trimmed by 0 bases and the J gene end by 2 bases; junction bases not matched to a gene: 16. Germline loops: CDR1 WNHNN, CDR2 SYGVQD (reference sequence). This CDR3 is 20 amino acids long. The CDR3 coding sequence is TGCGCCAGCAGTGAGTCTGCGGTACGGGGCGTAGCGGGGTACACAGATACGCAGTATTTT. Its protein product is CASSESAVRGVAGYTDTQYF.

The gene calls are TRBV27 and TRBJ1-6, with D uncertain. The V gene's germline CDR1 is MNHEY and CDR2 SMNVEV (reference sequence). Trimming cost V 6 bases and J 10 bases, with 16 bases left between them. This CDR3 spans 14 amino acids. The CDR3 sequence: CASSDAARGSPLHF. CDR3 bases: TGTGCCAGCAGCGACGCGGCCCGGGGATCACCCCTCCACTTT.

In its sample, this clone was seen once. The chain employs TRBV7-2 and TRBJ2-7; maybe TRBD2 (5 bases). The germline CDR1 and CDR2 sequences are SGHTA and FQGNSA. With 5 bases removed from V and 4 bases from J, the gap between germline ends came to 15 bases. The CDR3 extends over 14 amino acids. The CDR3 coding sequence is TGTGCCAGCAGCCCCTTCGGGTCGGGGTACGAGCAGTACTTC. This sequence encodes CASSPFGSGYEQYF.

Turning to this clone: A much larger clone is a single base away; this may be a read error. The chain couples TRBV4-3 to TRBJ2-5; 10 bases agree with TRBD1. This CDR3 has 15 amino acids. V lost 5 bases and J lost 9; bases outside the gene matches: 12. Germline loops: CDR1 LGHNA, CDR2 YSLEER. The chain's CDR3 is CASSGGTGALEAQYF. The CDR3 bases are TGCGCCAGCAGCGGAGGGACAGGGGCTCTCGAGGCCCAGTACTTC.

This clone has just a few counts. The chain combines TRBV19 with TRBJ1-1; unclear D gene. The CDR3 runs to 15 residues. The V end lost 7 bases, the J end lost 4 bases, and 19 bases lay between the germline ends. Germline V gives CDR1 LNHDA, CDR2 SQIVND (reference sequence). Written as DNA, the CDR3 is TGTGCCAGTATCCCGAGGCGATCAGCGGTCACTGAAGCTTTCTTT. As protein: CASIPRRSAVTEAFF.

The sample holds a few counts of this clone. The chain uses TRBV11-2 and TRBJ1-3; D unclear. The germline V and J ends were trimmed by 0 bases and 7 bases, with 13 bases remaining between them. The germline CDR1 and CDR2 sequences are SGHAT and FQNNGV. This CDR3 region has 15 residues. CDR3 nucleotides: TGTGCCAGCAGCTTAGATCGTTACAGCGGCAACACCATATATTTT. It specifies CASSLDRYSGNTIYF.

The chain carries TRBV6-5 and TRBJ2-2, with a weak D call TRBD2 (6 bases). The CDR3 has 15 amino acids. Trimming cost V 2 bases and J 2 bases, with 9 bases left between them. Germline V CDR1 and CDR2: MNHEY, SVGAGI. CDR3 DNA: TGTGCCAGCAGTTACGGGGGAGGCAACACCGGGGAGCTGTTTTTT. As protein: CASSYGGGNTGELFF.

The chain employs TRBV12-2 and TRBJ2-7; the DNA was not compared with TRBD2, the D call given in the table. TRBV12-2 is classified as a pseudogene. CDR3 size: 13 residues. The chain's CDR3 is CASRQDGTYEQYF. CDR3 DNA sequence: TGTGCAAGTCGCCAGGACGGGACCTACGAGCAGTACTTC.

The chain links TRBV28 to TRBJ2-7, with TRBD2 as a possible D gene (6 bases). The CDR3 length is 16 residues. Looked up from germline, CDR1 is MDHEN and CDR2 is SYDVKM. The V end lost 4 bases, the J end lost 7 bases, and 23 bases lay between the germline ends. CDR3: CASSYSQPGRAGEQYF. The CDR3 region has the DNA TGTGCCAGCAGTTATTCACAGCCCGGACGGGCGGGGGAGCAGTACTTC.

The CDR3 loop reads CASSLEAANNSPLHF. The CDR3 DNA follows: TGCGCCAGCAGCTTGGAGGCAGCCAATAATTCACCCCTCCACTTT. This chain uses TRBV5-1 with TRBJ1-6; D not certain. Deletions cut 0 bases from V and 5 bases from J, with 9 bases between. The CDR3 is 15 residues long. CDR1 SGHRS and CDR2 YFSETQ come from the germline V gene.

The chain links TRBV20-1 to TRBJ2-7; no reliable D call. The V gene's germline CDR1 is DFQATT and CDR2 SNEGSKA (reference sequence). The V end was cut by 3 bases, the J end by 2 bases, with 14 bases between. CDR3 length equals 14 residues. The CDR3 spells CSASSPPVAYEQYF. The CDR3, as DNA: TGCAGTGCTAGTAGCCCGCCAGTAGCCTACGAGCAGTACTTC.

This clone was observed a single time. The rearrangement uses TRBV2 and TRBJ2-3, with 8 bases that match TRBD1. V lost 5 bases to trimming and J lost 4 bases; unmatched junction nucleotides: 8. From germline, CDR1 is SNHLY and CDR2 FYNNEI. The CDR3 has 15 amino acids. The chain's CDR3 is CASSFDRGSSDTQYF. The CDR3, as DNA: TGTGCCAGCAGTTTTGACAGGGGTAGTTCAGATACGCAGTATTTT. The full variable domain, rest sourced from reference TRBV2 and TRBJ2-3, is EPEVTQTPSHQVTQMGQEVILRCVPISNHLYFYWYRQILGQKVEFLVSFYNNEISEKSEIFDDQFSVERPDGSNFTLKIRSTKLEDSAMYFCASSFDRGSSDTQYFGPGTRLTVL.

The V call is TRBV6-5, the J call TRBJ2-1; D might be TRBD2 (5 bases). This CDR3 region has 15 residues. V was trimmed by 5 bases and J by 2 bases, leaving 13 bases between them. The germline V gene encodes CDR1 MNHEY and CDR2 SVGAGI. CDR3 loop: CASSPREGTYNEQFF. CDR3 coding DNA: TGTGCCAGCAGTCCCCGGGAAGGGACCTACAATGAGCAGTTCTTC.

This chain uses TRBV2 with TRBJ2-3; 8 positions match TRBD2. In germline, CDR1 is SNHLY, CDR2 FYNNEI. Losses at the gene ends were 8 bases for V and 8 bases for J; bases not matched to a gene: 12. This CDR3 contains 14 residues. The CDR3 reads CASGEGLAPGTQYF. CDR3 DNA: TGTGCCAGCGGGGAAGGACTAGCCCCTGGTACGCAGTATTTT.

This rearrangement joins TRBV29-1 to TRBJ1-1; 9 bases match TRBD1. Per germline, CDR1 SQVTM and CDR2 ANQGSEA. CDR3 length equals 14 residues. Losses at the gene ends were 6 bases for V and 8 bases for J; bases not matched to a gene: 13. The CDR3 nucleotides read TGCAGCGTCAAACGCGGGACAGGGATGCAAGAAGCTTTCTTT. It encodes CSVKRGTGMQEAFF.

The V gene is TRBV15, the J gene TRBJ2-1; TRBD1 is a possible D gene (6 bases). The CDR3 is 15 amino acids. Trimming cost V 8 bases and J 5 bases, with 19 bases left between them. CDR1 is LNHNV, CDR2 YYDKDF, per germline (reference sequence). The chain's CDR3 is CATASQGQAHNEQFF. In nucleotides, the CDR3 is TGTGCCACCGCGTCCCAGGGGCAGGCACACAATGAGCAGTTCTTC.

The V and J genes are TRBV5-4 and TRBJ2-3, with no clear D. The CDR3 is 11 amino acids. With 0 bases removed from V and 6 bases from J, the gap between germline ends came to 2 bases. The germline gives CDR1 SGHNT, CDR2 YYREEE (reference sequence). CDR3 amino acids: CASSLGDTQYF. The CDR3 coding sequence is TGTGCCAGCAGCTTGGGGGATACGCAGTATTTT.

The chain recombines TRBV7-2 with TRBJ1-3, with TRBD1 as a possible D gene (6 bases). The CDR3 length is 13 residues. Trimming left V 3 bases short and J 4 bases short, with 7 bases between. The germline CDR1 and CDR2 sequences are SGHTA and FQGNSA. CDR3 sequence: CASSFGQGNTIYF. CDR3 DNA sequence: TGTGCCAGCAGCTTCGGACAGGGAAACACCATATATTTT.

The V gene is TRBV5-6, the J gene TRBJ2-7; D is ambiguous. Germline CDR1 is SGHDT and CDR2 is YYEEEE. This CDR3 region has 12 residues. Trimming pared 0 bases from V and 3 bases from J, leaving 4 bases between. The CDR3 reads CASSLGDYEQYF. In DNA form, the CDR3 reads TGTGCCAGCAGCTTGGGGGACTACGAGCAGTACTTC.

V gene TRBV5-1 combines with J gene TRBJ2-2, with D hard to call. CDR1 SGHRS and CDR2 YFSETQ come from the germline V gene. The V end was cut by 0 bases, the J end by 13 bases, with 10 bases between. CDR3 length equals 12 residues. CDR3 sequence: CASSLEFVGLFF. CDR3 sequence (DNA): TGCGCCAGCAGCTTGGAGTTTGTGGGGCTGTTTTTT.